The T cell receptor (beta chain) described here comes from a study of blood T cell repertoires in COVID-19. As for this clone: In the same sample, other DNA sequences code for this CDR3.

This table comes from immunoSEQ multiplex PCR, and its TCRdb copy is limited to in-frame clones, with some not included. The table lists about 240,000 clones, about three quarters of them singletons. Germline loops: CDR1 LGHDT, CDR2 YNNKEL (reference sequence). CDR3 length: 16 amino acids. V lost 0 bases and J lost 4; bases outside the gene matches: 3. Sequencing was carried out using peripheral blood. This clonotype was obtained from an elderly woman with acute or convalescent COVID-19. This chain joins TRBV3-1 (or the pseudogene TRBV3-2) and TRBJ2-1; TRBD2 aligns across 10 bases. This chain's CDR3 is CASSQDLAGGYNEQFF. CDR3 bases: TGTGCCAGCAGCCAAGATTTAGCGGGGGGTTACAATGAGCAGTTCTTC.